This entry lists 23 T cell receptor beta chains sequenced from one sample in a study of immune evolution from preneoplasia to lung adenocarcinoma. The table came from immunoSEQ multiplex PCR; TCRdb's copy has only in-frame clones and leaves some out. The profile shows 3,500 to 4,500 clones, roughly 83% of them singletons. The sequenced sample was FFPE minimally invasive lung adenocarcinoma tissue. These receptors were obtained from a person between 60 and 70 years old with lung adenocarcinoma.

The CDR3 region has the DNA TGTGCCAGCAGCTTGGATACTAGCGGGGGCACAGATACGCAGTATTTT. Its protein is CASSLDTSGGTDTQYF. The J gene is TRBJ2-3, the V gene TRBV5-8, with 10 bases matching TRBD2. CDR1 and CDR2 from the germline V gene are SGHTS and YDEGEE. The CDR3 contains 16 residues. V lost 0 bases, J lost 1 base, and 2 bases stayed unmatched.

This clone was recorded a few times. V and J are TRBV5-4 and TRBJ2-7, with 9 positions matching TRBD1. CDR3 length: 15 residues. V dropped 3 bases and J dropped 6; count of bases not matched to a gene: 10. CDR1 is SGHNT and CDR2 is YYREEE in the germline V gene (reference sequence). Written as DNA, the CDR3 is TGTGCCAGCAGCTCATCGGGACAGGGATCTGTCGAGCAGTACTTC. Its protein is CASSSSGQGSVEQYF.

The rearrangement links TRBV28 to TRBJ1-1, with D possibly TRBD1 on 5 matching bases. CDR3 length: 17 amino acids. Germline loops: CDR1 MDHEN, CDR2 SYDVKM. V gave up 3 bases and J gave up 4 bases, with 21 bases separating them. Written as DNA, the CDR3 is TGTGCCAGCAGTTTCGAGGATCAGGGACCTTGGGGCACTGAAGCTTTCTTT. Protein product: CASSFEDQGPWGTEAFF.

The chain links TRBV30 to TRBJ1-1; D ambiguous. Germline V gene sequence: CDR1 GTSNPN, CDR2 SVGIG (reference sequence). The CDR3 sequence is 13 residues long. V lost 3 bases and J lost 2, with 10 bases in between. For the CDR3, the DNA is TGTGCCTGGAGGGCGCCAGCCAACACTGAAGCTTTCTTT. Its protein product is CAWRAPANTEAFF.

The chain carries TRBV30 and TRBJ2-2; the D is unclear. The CDR3 consists of 11 residues. CDR1 and CDR2 (germline): GTSNPN, SVGIG (reference sequence). Trimming cost V 5 bases and J 8 bases, with 9 bases left between them. CDR3 in DNA: TGTGCCTGGGGTCCGGAGGGGGAGCTGTTTTTT. Translated: CAWGPEGELFF. The full variable domain, completed using reference TRBV30 and TRBJ2-2, is SQTIHQWPATLVQPVGSPLSLECTVEGTSNPNLYWYRQAAGRGLQLLFYSVGIGQISSEVPQNLSASRPQDRQFILSSKKLLLSDSGFYLCAWGPEGELFFGEGSRLTVL.

This sequence joins TRBV9 and TRBJ1-3; no reliable D call. Germline V gene sequence: CDR1 SGDLS, CDR2 YYNGEE. There are 14 residues in the CDR3. Trimming pared 4 bases from V and 0 bases from J, leaving 8 bases between. The CDR3 spells CASSPESSGNTIYF. The CDR3 DNA follows: TGTGCCAGCAGCCCGGAGAGCTCTGGAAACACCATATATTTT.

The rearrangement joins TRBV7-2 to TRBJ2-1; D unclear. The CDR3 is made up of 12 amino acids. Looked up from germline, CDR1 is SGHTA and CDR2 is FQGNSA. The V end lost 1 base, the J end lost 3 bases, and 1 base lay between the germline ends. The CDR3 sequence: CASSLGYNEQFF. The CDR3 coding sequence is TGTGCCAGCAGCTTAGGCTACAATGAGCAGTTCTTC.

The V call is TRBV7-2, the J call TRBJ2-5, with D tentatively TRBD2 (6 bases). V dropped 5 bases and J dropped 4 bases, with 14 bases sitting between them. This CDR3 has 14 amino acids. The germline V gene has CDR1 SGHTA and CDR2 FQGNSA. As DNA, the CDR3 is TGTGCCAGCAGCCAAAGGCGGGACTTAGAGACCCAGTACTTC. Protein product: CASSQRRDLETQYF.

The V gene is TRBV28, the J gene TRBJ2-4, with 8 bases that match TRBD2. This CDR3 has 16 residues. Germline V CDR1 and CDR2: MDHEN, SYDVKM. After removal of 6 bases from V and 0 bases from J, the junction contained 7 bases not matched to a gene. Here the CDR3 reads CASSGGARLAKNIQYF. The DNA of the CDR3 is TGTGCCAGCAGCGGGGGGGCGCGGTTAGCCAAAAACATTCAGTACTTC.

In its sample, this clone was seen a few times. Other DNA sequences of this sample code for an identical CDR3. The chain joins TRBV28 to TRBJ2-5; 8 bases are a match to TRBD1. The V and J ends lost 3 bases and 5 bases, in that order; junction bases with no gene match: 5. The germline V gene encodes CDR1 MDHEN and CDR2 SYDVKM. The CDR3 has 14 residues. CDR3 amino acids: CASSFSTGVETQYF. CDR3 DNA: TGTGCCAGCAGTTTCTCGACAGGGGTCGAGACCCAGTACTTC. The full variable domain, with the rest looked up from reference TRBV28 and TRBJ2-5, is DVKVTQSSRYLVKRTGEKVFLECVQDMDHENMFWYRQDPGLGLRLIYFSYDVKMKEKGDIPEGYSVSREKKERFSLILESASTNQTSMYLCASSFSTGVETQYFGPGTRLLVL.

The chain combines TRBV4-1 with TRBJ1-4; D unresolved. The CDR3 runs 14 residues. Germline V lookup: CDR1 MGHRA, CDR2 YSYEKL. The V end lost 1 base, the J end lost 8 bases, and 11 bases lay between the germline ends. The CDR3 DNA reads as TGCGCCAGCAGCCAAGGTGATTCAGAGGAAAAACTGTTTTTT. Translating gives CASSQGDSEEKLFF.

The CDR3 spells CAISEEVAANTGELFF. The CDR3 region has the DNA TGTGCCATCAGTGAGGAGGTAGCGGCGAACACCGGGGAGCTGTTTTTT. The chain combines TRBV10-3 with TRBJ2-2, with D perhaps TRBD2 (6 bases). The germline V gene has CDR1 ENHRY and CDR2 SYGVKD. V was trimmed by 2 bases and J by 0 bases, leaving 10 bases between them. The CDR3 length is 16 residues.

The rearrangement joins TRBV7-9 to TRBJ1-3; a weak D match, TRBD1 (5 bases). V was shortened by 4 bases and J by 4 bases, with 5 bases between the two germline ends. Germline values: CDR1 SEHNR, CDR2 FQNEAQ (reference sequence). The CDR3 covers 12 residues. CDR3 sequence (DNA): TGTGCCAGCAGCTGGGACGGAAACACCATATATTTT. It codes for CASSWDGNTIYF. Filled out from reference TRBV7-9 and TRBJ1-3, the complete variable domain reads DTGVSQNPRHKITKRGQNVTFRCDPISEHNRLYWYRQTLGQGPEFLTYFQNEAQLEKSRLLSDRFSAERPKGSFSTLEIQRTEQGDSAMYLCASSWDGNTIYFGEGSWLTVV.

Only one count was recorded for this clone. As DNA, the CDR3 is TGTGCCAGCAGCTTGAGACTTGCGGGTGAAAAACTGTTTTTT. Translating it yields CASSLRLAGEKLFF. The chain has TRBV5-6 and TRBJ1-4, with D unresolved. Trimming pared 1 base from V and 7 bases from J, leaving 11 bases between. The CDR3 covers 14 residues. Germline CDR1 SGHDT, CDR2 YYEEEE.

The chain uses TRBV10-1 and TRBJ2-3; 7 bases are shared with TRBD2. This CDR3 spans 16 amino acids. The V gene's germline CDR1 is WNHNN and CDR2 SYGVQD (reference sequence). Trimming cost V 0 bases and J 4 bases; bases outside gene matches: 7. For the CDR3, the DNA is TGCGCCAGCAGTGAGTCTGGCGGGAGTAATGCAGATACGCAGTATTTT. It codes for CASSESGGSNADTQYF.

V is TRBV27 and J is TRBJ2-1; TRBD2 agrees at 12 bases. The CDR3 totals 15 residues. Trimming cost V 5 bases and J 4 bases; bases outside gene matches: 3. Germline-derived CDR1 and CDR2 are MNHEY and SMNVEV (reference sequence). The CDR3 loop reads CASSPGTSGYNEQFF. CDR3 sequence (DNA): TGTGCCAGCAGTCCCGGGACTAGCGGGTACAATGAGCAGTTCTTC.

The rearrangement links TRBV14 to TRBJ2-5; a possible D gene is TRBD2 (6 bases). Trimming pared 3 bases from V and 5 bases from J, leaving 19 bases between. Looked up from germline, CDR1 is SGHDN and CDR2 is FVKESK. This CDR3 contains 16 residues. The CDR3 nucleotides read TGTGCCAGCAGCCATCGATACGGAGGGGAAGTGGAGACCCAGTACTTC. Translation gives CASSHRYGGEVETQYF.

The chain has TRBV7-2 and TRBJ1-2; D remains ambiguous. Germline CDR1 and CDR2: SGHTA and FQGNSA. CDR3 length: 15 residues. Trimming removed 3 bases from V and 4 bases from J, with 15 bases in between. CDR3: CASSFSTTATYGYTF. CDR3 sequence (DNA): TGTGCCAGCAGCTTTAGTACGACTGCCACCTATGGCTACACCTTC.

The CDR3 sequence is CASSPPGAGNQPQHF. The CDR3 DNA sequence: TGTGCCAGTAGTCCCCCCGGGGCGGGCAATCAGCCCCAGCATTTT. The chain joins TRBV19 to TRBJ1-5; D may be TRBD1 (5 bases). Germline V lookup: CDR1 LNHDA, CDR2 SQIVND (reference sequence). Trimming removed 5 bases at V and 2 bases at J, with 13 bases between. CDR3 length: 15 amino acids. Full variable domain (remainder filled in from reference TRBV19 and TRBJ1-5): DGGITQSPKYLFRKEGQNVTLSCEQNLNHDAMYWYRQDPGQGLRLIYYSQIVNDFQKGDIAEGYSVSREKKESFPLTVTSAQKNPTAFYLCASSPPGAGNQPQHFGDGTRLSIL.

This clone has a handful of counts. The V gene is TRBV5-3, the J gene TRBJ2-1; TRBD2 matches 7 bases. TRBV5-3 is an ORF; its function is uncertain. V shed 5 bases, J shed 1 base, and the junction held 12 bases outside the gene matches. The CDR3 is made up of 17 amino acids. The CDR3 DNA is TGTGCCAGAAGAGTGAAGCGGCGGGAGCAGTCCTACAATGAGCAGTTCTTC. This encodes CARRVKRREQSYNEQFF.

This rearrangement joins TRBV28 to TRBJ1-2; 9 bases are shared with TRBD1. CDR1 and CDR2 from the germline V gene are MDHEN and SYDVKM. The CDR3 contains 13 residues. With 5 bases clipped from V and 11 bases from J, the junction kept 9 bases outside the gene matches. The CDR3 DNA sequence: TGTGCCAGCAGTCTCCCGGGACAGGGAGGTTACACCTTC. It encodes CASSLPGQGGYTF.

The chain recombines TRBV4-2 with TRBJ2-5; tentatively, D is TRBD2 (5 bases). The CDR3 spans 13 residues. CDR1 and CDR2 from the germline V gene are LGHNA and YNFKEQ. Trimming left V 0 bases short and J 3 bases short, with 5 bases between. CDR3 sequence: CASSQEREETQYF. In nucleotides, the CDR3 is TGTGCCAGCAGCCAAGAGCGGGAAGAGACCCAGTACTTC.

V and J are TRBV5-4 and TRBJ1-4, with 7 bases that match TRBD1. Looked up from germline, CDR1 is SGHNT and CDR2 is YYREEE (reference sequence). CDR3 length: 14 residues. The V and J ends lost 0 bases and 8 bases, in that order; junction bases with no gene match: 4. The CDR3 region is CASSLDQGEEKLFF. Here the CDR3 DNA reads TGTGCCAGCAGCTTGGACCAGGGGGAGGAAAAACTGTTTTTT.